Below are 8 T cell receptor beta chains sequenced from a single sample in a study of blood T cell repertoires in COVID-19. The repertoire was sequenced with immunoSEQ multiplex PCR; TCRdb's copy has only in-frame clones and lacks some. In the table there are more than 90,000 clones, roughly 84% of which are singletons. The sample comprised peripheral blood. These receptors all stem from a man between 40 and 49 years old with acute or convalescent COVID-19.

This chain links TRBV18 with TRBJ2-3, with TRBD2 matching over 7 bases. The CDR3 length is 16 residues. The germline V gene encodes CDR1 KGHSH and CDR2 LQKENI. V was clipped by 0 bases and J by 2 bases; unmatched bases: 5. The CDR3 coding sequence is TGTGCCAGCTCACCACCGGCTAGCGGTATCACAGATACGCAGTATTTT. Translated, it gives CASSPPASGITDTQYF.

The DNA of the CDR3 is TGCGCCAGCAGCCAAGGCGTCCTCCCCCCGGCAGGGGCAACTGAAGCTTTCTTT. This encodes CASSQGVLPPAGATEAFF. The rearrangement joins TRBV4-3 to TRBJ1-1, with D possibly being TRBD1 (6 bases). This CDR3 is 18 amino acids long. V was cut by 1 base and J by 5 bases, with 23 bases left in between. Germline V CDR1 and CDR2: LGHNA, YSLEER.

The gene calls are TRBV28 and TRBJ2-7; 9 bases align to TRBD1. V was pared by 6 bases and J by 1 base, with 10 bases of the junction left unmatched. The germline CDR1 and CDR2 sequences are MDHEN and SYDVKM. The CDR3 sequence is 16 residues long. DNA of the CDR3: TGTGCCAGCAGGGCAACAGGGGGCTATCGGTCCTACGAGCAGTACTTC. It is translated as CASRATGGYRSYEQYF.

This chain joins TRBV6-5 and TRBJ2-1; 8 positions agree with TRBD2. This CDR3 region has 15 residues. Germline CDR1 MNHEY, CDR2 SVGAGI. The trim removed 3 bases at V and 2 bases at J, leaving 3 bases unmatched. Here the CDR3 DNA reads TGTGCCAGCAGTTATGGACTAGCAGCCTACAATGAGCAGTTCTTC. Its translation is CASSYGLAAYNEQFF.

This clone came up once. The rearrangement joins TRBV30 to TRBJ2-1; D ambiguous. The CDR3 totals 12 residues. CDR1 GTSNPN and CDR2 SVGIG come from the germline V gene (reference sequence). V lost 5 bases and J 6 bases, leaving 11 bases between the germline ends. CDR3 residues: CAWGPLGNEQFF. The CDR3 coding sequence is TGTGCCTGGGGCCCCCTAGGCAATGAGCAGTTCTTC.

The chain links TRBV6-5 to TRBJ2-3, with 9 bases aligning to TRBD1. The CDR3 sequence is 14 residues long. Germline trimming cut 6 bases from V and 0 bases from J; bases unmatched to any gene: 1. Looked up from germline, CDR1 is MNHEY and CDR2 is SVGAGI. The CDR3 reads CASSGQGSTDTQYF. CDR3 sequence (DNA): TGTGCCAGCAGCGGACAGGGGAGCACAGATACGCAGTATTTT.

The chain carries TRBV9 and TRBJ2-2, with TRBD1 as a possible D gene (6 bases). The V end lost 2 bases, the J end lost 3 bases, and 11 bases lay between the germline ends. The CDR3 length is 15 residues. CDR1 and CDR2 from the germline V gene are SGDLS and YYNGEE. The CDR3 reads CASSVTSGDTGELFF. Here the CDR3 DNA reads TGTGCCAGCAGCGTCACCTCAGGGGACACCGGGGAGCTGTTTTTT. The entire variable domain, with the rest obtained from reference TRBV9 and TRBJ2-2, is as follows: DSGVTQTPKHLITATGQRVTLRCSPRSGDLSVYWYQQSLDQGLQFLIQYYNGEERAKGNILERFSAQQFPDLHSELNLSSLELGDSALYFCASSVTSGDTGELFFGEGSRLTVL.

In this sample, this clone turned up a few times. V is TRBV10-3 and J is TRBJ2-3; 12 bases are shared with TRBD2. The CDR3 consists of 15 residues. CDR1 is ENHRY, CDR2 SYGVKD, per germline. With V trimmed by 5 bases and J by 2 bases, 2 bases remained unmatched. The DNA for the CDR3 is TGTGCCATCAGTCCTAGCGGGAGGGCCACAGATACGCAGTATTTT. It codes for CAISPSGRATDTQYF.